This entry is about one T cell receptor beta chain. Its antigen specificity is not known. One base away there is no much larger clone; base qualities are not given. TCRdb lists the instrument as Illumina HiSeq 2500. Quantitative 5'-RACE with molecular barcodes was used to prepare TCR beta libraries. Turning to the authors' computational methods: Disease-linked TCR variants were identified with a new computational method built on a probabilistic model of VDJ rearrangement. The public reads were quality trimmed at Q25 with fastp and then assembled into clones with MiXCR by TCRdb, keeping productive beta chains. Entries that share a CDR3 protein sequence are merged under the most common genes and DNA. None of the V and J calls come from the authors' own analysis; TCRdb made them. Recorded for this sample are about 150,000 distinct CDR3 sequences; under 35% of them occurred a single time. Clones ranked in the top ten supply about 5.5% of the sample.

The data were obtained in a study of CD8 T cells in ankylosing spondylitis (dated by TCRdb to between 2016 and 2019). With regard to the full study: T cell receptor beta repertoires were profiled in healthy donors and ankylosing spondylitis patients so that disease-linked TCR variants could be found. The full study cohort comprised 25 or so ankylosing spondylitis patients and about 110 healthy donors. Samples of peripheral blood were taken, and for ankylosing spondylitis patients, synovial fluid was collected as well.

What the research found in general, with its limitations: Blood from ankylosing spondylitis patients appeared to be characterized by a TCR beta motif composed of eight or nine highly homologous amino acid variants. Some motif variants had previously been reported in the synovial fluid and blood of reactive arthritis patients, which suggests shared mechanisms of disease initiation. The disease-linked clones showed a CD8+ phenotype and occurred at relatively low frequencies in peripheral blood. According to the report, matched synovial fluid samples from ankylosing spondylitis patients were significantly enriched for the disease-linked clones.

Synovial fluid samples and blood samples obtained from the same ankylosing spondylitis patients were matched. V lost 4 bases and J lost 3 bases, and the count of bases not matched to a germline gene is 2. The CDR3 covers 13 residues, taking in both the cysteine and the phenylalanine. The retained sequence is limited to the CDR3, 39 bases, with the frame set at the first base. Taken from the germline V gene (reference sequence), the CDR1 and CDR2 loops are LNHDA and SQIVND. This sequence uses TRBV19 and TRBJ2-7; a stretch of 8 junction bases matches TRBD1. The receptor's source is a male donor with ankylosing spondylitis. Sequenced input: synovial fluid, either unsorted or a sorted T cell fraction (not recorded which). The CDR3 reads CASSRDRRYEQYF. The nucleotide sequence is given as TGTGCCAGTAGTAGGGACAGGCGCTACGAGCAGTACTTC.